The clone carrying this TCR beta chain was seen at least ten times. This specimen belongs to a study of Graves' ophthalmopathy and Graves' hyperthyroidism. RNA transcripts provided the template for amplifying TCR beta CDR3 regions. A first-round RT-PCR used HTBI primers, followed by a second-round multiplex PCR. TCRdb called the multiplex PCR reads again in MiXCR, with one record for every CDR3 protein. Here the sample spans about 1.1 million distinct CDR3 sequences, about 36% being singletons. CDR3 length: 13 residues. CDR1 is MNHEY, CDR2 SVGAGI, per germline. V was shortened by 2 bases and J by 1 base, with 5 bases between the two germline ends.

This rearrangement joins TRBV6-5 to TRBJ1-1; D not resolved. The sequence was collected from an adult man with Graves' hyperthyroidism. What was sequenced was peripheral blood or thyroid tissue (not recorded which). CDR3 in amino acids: CASSYVQNTEAFF. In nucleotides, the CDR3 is TGTGCCAGCAGTTACGTCCAGAACACTGAAGCTTTCTTT.